Shown below are 8 T cell receptor beta chains from a single sample sequenced in a study of OX40 agonist ivuxolimab in advanced cancers. Sequencing used immunoSEQ multiplex PCR; TCRdb keeps in-frame clones, though not all of them. The table includes fewer than 85,000 clones, about nine tenths detected once. The material was CD4+ or CD8+ T cells sorted from blood, obtained in a trial of the OX40 agonist ivuxolimab. The receptors here all came from an adult with an advanced solid tumor such as melanoma, head and neck, liver or kidney cancer.

The chain couples TRBV10-2 to TRBJ2-5, with no clear D. CDR1 is WSHSY and CDR2 is SAAADI in the germline V gene. The CDR3 has 11 amino acids. With 6 bases removed from V and 4 bases from J, the gap between germline ends came to 6 bases. The CDR3 nucleotides read TGCGCCAGCAGCCCCTCAGAGACCCAGTACTTC. It encodes CASSPSETQYF.

The genes are TRBV4-3 and TRBJ2-1; D call uncertain. V was shortened by 1 base and J by 6 bases, with 4 bases between the two germline ends. CDR1 is LGHNA, CDR2 YSLEER, per germline. This CDR3 has 12 residues. The CDR3 loop is CASSQAGNEQFF. The CDR3 nucleotides read TGCGCCAGCAGCCAAGCGGGCAATGAGCAGTTCTTC.

The chain is built from TRBV7-9 and TRBJ2-3, with 12 bases fitting TRBD2. The V gene's germline CDR1 is SEHNR and CDR2 FQNEAQ (reference sequence). This CDR3 has 16 residues. After removal of 5 bases from V and 5 bases from J, the junction contained 8 bases not matched to a gene. The CDR3 DNA is TGTGCCAGCAGCCTAATGACTAGCGGGAGTGGAGATACGCAGTATTTT. Translation gives CASSLMTSGSGDTQYF.

The CDR3 DNA is TGTGCTAGTGGTTTGTATCCAGGGGAGCAGTTCTTC. Translated: CASGLYPGEQFF. The genes are TRBV12-5 and TRBJ2-1; weak D call: TRBD1 (5 bases). The germline V gene encodes CDR1 LGHNT and CDR2 FRNRAP. This CDR3 is built from 12 residues. Trimming left V 2 bases short and J 10 bases short, with 9 bases between. Complete variable domain (other parts from reference TRBV12-5 and TRBJ2-1): DARVTQTPRHKVTEMGQEVTMRCQPILGHNTVFWYRQTMMQGLELLAYFRNRAPLDDSGMPKDRFSAEMPDATLATLKIQPSEPRDSAVYFCASGLYPGEQFFGPGTRLTVL.

Points on this clone: Other DNA sequences within the sample encode an identical CDR3. The chain uses TRBV4-1 and TRBJ1-5; D perhaps matches TRBD1 (6 bases). Deletions cut 1 base from V and 6 bases from J, with 13 bases between. Germline V CDR1 and CDR2: MGHRA, YSYEKL. The CDR3 is 15 residues long. In DNA, the CDR3 is TGCGCCAGCAGCCAAGTGGGGGGGGGCGGTCAGCCCCAGCATTTT. This gives the protein CASSQVGGGGQPQHF.

This rearrangement joins TRBV5-5 to TRBJ1-1; no definite D call. The CDR3 loop spans 14 amino acids. CDR1 is SGHKS, CDR2 YYEKEE, per germline (reference sequence). Trimming took 1 base from V and 1 from J, leaving 8 bases between them. CDR3 nucleotide sequence: TGTGCCAGCAGCTTGTCAAGCGGGAACACTGAAGCTTTCTTT. The encoded protein is CASSLSSGNTEAFF. Using reference TRBV5-5 and TRBJ1-1 for the parts outside the CDR3, the full variable domain is DAGVTQSPTHLIKTRGQQVTLRCSPISGHKSVSWYQQVLGQGPQFIFQYYEKEERGRGNFPDRFSARQFPNYSSELNVNALLLGDSALYLCASSLSSGNTEAFFGQGTRLTVV.

The chain recombines TRBV6-6 with TRBJ1-3, with D perhaps TRBD1 (5 bases). Looked up from germline, CDR1 is MNHNY and CDR2 is SVGAGI (reference sequence). The CDR3 runs 12 residues. V was cut by 8 bases and J by 2 bases, with 7 bases left in between. Here the CDR3 DNA reads TGTGCCAGCGGGACGGCTGGAAACACCATATATTTT. Translating it yields CASGTAGNTIYF.

This clone occurred a few times. This sequence joins TRBV11-2 and TRBJ1-3, with a weak D call TRBD1 (5 bases). The V gene lost 4 bases and the J gene lost 2 bases, with 9 bases spanning the gap. The CDR3 runs 14 residues. Germline values: CDR1 SGHAT, CDR2 FQNNGV. The DNA of the CDR3 is TGTGCCAGCAGCTCCCAGACAGCTGGAAACACCATATATTTT. This gives the protein CASSSQTAGNTIYF.